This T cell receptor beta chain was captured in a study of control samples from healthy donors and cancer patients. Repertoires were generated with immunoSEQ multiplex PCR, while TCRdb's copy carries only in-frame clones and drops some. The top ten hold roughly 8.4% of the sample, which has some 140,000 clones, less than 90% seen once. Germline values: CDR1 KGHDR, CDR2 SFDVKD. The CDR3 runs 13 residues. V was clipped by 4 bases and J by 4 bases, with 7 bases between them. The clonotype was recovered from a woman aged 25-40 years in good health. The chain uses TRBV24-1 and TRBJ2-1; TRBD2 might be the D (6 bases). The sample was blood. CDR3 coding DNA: TGTGCCACCAGTGAGGGGGGTTACAATGAGCAGTTCTTC. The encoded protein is CATSEGGYNEQFF.